Sequencing of this T cell receptor (beta chain) was carried out in a study of beta chain features in type 1 diabetes (dated by TCRdb to 2017 to 2018). With respect to the entire study: Mean age, gender distribution, total cell number and subset yield were not different between patients and healthy donors. A total of around 110,000,000 sorted cells were examined across all samples, and RNA yield correlated strongly with the number of cells per subset. Regulatory and stem cell-like memory subsets were isolated from only 8 patients and about eight healthy donors, whereas naive and central memory subsets came from all 30 or so donors. The study compared TCRB repertoires of sorted circulating CD4+ T cell subsets between recently diagnosed type 1 diabetes patients and matched healthy donors. Overall study results and their limits: PCR might favor shorter templates, but patient and control samples were amplified and corrected together, so any skew would affect both groups equally. Because small numbers of individuals were included in the HLA sub-analyses, any influence of HLA type on TCRB rearrangement was left unresolved. Naive, central memory and regulatory TCRB repertoires appeared to be more similar among patients than among healthy donors. Because cDNA rather than genomic DNA was sequenced, highly expressing activated cells could have been over-represented, although no difference in activation and CD3 levels was found between groups. In all four CD4+ subsets, TCRB CDR3 length was moderately but significantly shorter in type 1 diabetes patients. Patients with type 1 diabetes made fewer insertions and deleted more nucleotides at VDJ recombination sites, implying thymic rearrangement abnormalities.

V drops 5 bases and J drops 4 bases, leaving 20 bases in between. The germline V gene sets CDR1 to SGHVS and CDR2 to FQNEAQ. The cysteine opens and the phenylalanine closes a CDR3 of 16 amino acids. Of all the DNA, just the CDR3 is kept, 48 bases in frame from base 1. Of note for this clone: Its target antigen remains unknown. No much larger clone is present one base from it, and per-base qualities are unavailable.

A single peripheral blood draw of around 100 mL on average was collected from each donor into heparinised tubes. Naive, central memory, regulatory and stem cell-like memory CD4+ T cells were sorted on a BD FACSAria II using a panel including CD45RO, CCR7, CD25, CD127, CD95 and CD27. All sorted populations exceeded 95% purity. PBMCs were isolated right away by Lymphoprep density gradient centrifugation and were stained directly, without culture. Samples were stained and sorted in pairs, with one healthy donor and one patient per experiment, so that batch effects were minimized. The entire isolated RNA was reverse transcribed using the High Capacity cDNA Reverse Transcription Kit, and thus expressed TCRB transcripts were sequenced. Naive, central memory and regulatory T cell samples underwent deep immunoSEQ sequencing, averaging about 3.57 million total reads per sample. Sorted cells were lysed in RLT buffer, and RNA was extracted using DNase-treated RNeasy Micro or Mini kits according to cell number. Each cell subset was processed on its own to prevent cross-contamination, while patient and healthy donor samples were processed together. TCRB sequences were amplified from cDNA with the immunoSEQ multiplex PCR, producing 87-bp fragments spanning the CDR3 region. The amplicons were sequenced using the Illumina HiSeq platform. In the paper's pipeline: PCR bias was computationally corrected using synthetic template baselines, reads within Hamming distance 2 were collapsed, and singletons that could not be merged were discarded. Reads were aligned against IMGT so that V, D and J genes, CDR3 length and insertions or deletions at six rearrangement sites could be assigned. Within each subset, clonotype counts were normalized to the number of sorted cells before true diversity and Gini coefficients were calculated with the tcR R package. The overlap coefficient, calculated on TCRB nucleotide sequences, was used to quantify repertoire sharing. Here the immuneACCESS table is served through TCRdb, limited to in-frame sequences with V and J called. Missing clones are a known gap in these copies; in checked studies unresolved V genes cover under half, and the rest lacks a known reason. The DNA was the basis for D and trimming; V, J and clone size are from that table. A total of 130,000 to 150,000 clones appear in this sample, about 13% of them only once. The top ten clonotypes cover 1.3% of the sample.

Recombination linked TRBV7-8 to TRBJ2-5; the D call could be TRBD1 or TRBD2, with each sharing 6 bases. The sample taken for sequencing was central memory CD4+ T cells from blood. This TCR was sampled from a young man with type 1 diabetes. The sequence in DNA is TGTGCCAGCAGCCCTAGCTACGGGGGCCCCCCAGAGACCCAGTACTTC. Its protein reads: CASSPSYGGPPETQYF.